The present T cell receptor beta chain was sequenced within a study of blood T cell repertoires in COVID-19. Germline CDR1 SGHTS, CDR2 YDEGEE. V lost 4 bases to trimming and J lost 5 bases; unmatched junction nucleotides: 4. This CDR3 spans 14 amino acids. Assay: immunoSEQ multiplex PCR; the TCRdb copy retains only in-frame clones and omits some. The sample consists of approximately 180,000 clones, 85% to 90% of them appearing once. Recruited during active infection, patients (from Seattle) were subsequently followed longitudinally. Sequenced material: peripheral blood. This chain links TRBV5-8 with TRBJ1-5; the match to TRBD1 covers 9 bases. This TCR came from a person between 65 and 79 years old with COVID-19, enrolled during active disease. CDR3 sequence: CASSPGQGYQPQHF. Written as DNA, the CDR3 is TGTGCCAGCAGCCCGGGACAGGGATATCAGCCCCAGCATTTT.